This T cell receptor (beta chain) was identified during a study of regulatory T cells in long-lasting Graves disease. Overall study: The criterion for persistent Graves' disease was over 5 years of antithyroid drugs with positive TSH receptor antibodies.

Ten or more counts support this clonotype. CDR3-region Arm-PCR and iRepertoire HTBI primers produced the TCR beta libraries. TCRdb reanalysed the multiplex PCR reads using MiXCR and keeps one entry per CDR3 protein. This sample has almost 350,000 distinct CDR3 sequences, with roughly a fifth found just once. Indicated time point: persistent/refractory GD, antithyroid drugs over 5 years with positive TRAb. There was RNA extracted from PBMCs, and the TCR library was made from it. This clonotype originated in a female donor with Graves disease. The input for sequencing was peripheral blood mononuclear cells (PBMCs), taken when the disease was refractory, from a patient treated with antithyroid drugs.

The CDR3 DNA reads TGCGCCAGCAGCTTGGCAGGGTTGACCTACGAGCAGTACTTC. It specifies CASSLAGLTYEQYF. The gene calls are TRBV5-1 and TRBJ2-7, with TRBD1 as a possible D gene (5 bases). V lost 0 bases, J lost 2 bases, and 9 bases lay in between. From germline, CDR1 is SGHRS and CDR2 YFSETQ. The CDR3 totals 14 residues.